This T cell receptor (beta chain) was recorded in a study of blood T cells in healthy people across ages. A few counts support this clonotype. CDR1 and CDR2 (germline): DFQATT, SNEGSKA (reference sequence). This CDR3 is built from 11 residues. Isolation yielded PBMCs, at least 6.5 million per sample, in every case. It was with a sample-barcoded 5' primer and a J-beta primer mix that a second PCR of about 6 to 11 cycles was run. A template-switch adaptor that had 12 random nucleotides put a tag on each cDNA molecule. TCRdb reprocessed the 5' RACE reads via MiXCR and lists one record per CDR3 protein. The repertoire holds approximately 1,000,000 distinct CDR3 sequences, with more than 35% as singletons.

The receptor was isolated from a woman in her sixties or seventies in good health. V is TRBV20-1 and J is TRBJ2-5, with a weak D call TRBD2 (6 bases). The J call may not be correct, given that the DNA end is closer to TRBJ2-7. The sample comprised blood. CDR3 sequence (DNA): TGCAGTGCTAGCGGGAGTGTCGAGCAGTACTTC. This encodes CSASGSVEQYF.